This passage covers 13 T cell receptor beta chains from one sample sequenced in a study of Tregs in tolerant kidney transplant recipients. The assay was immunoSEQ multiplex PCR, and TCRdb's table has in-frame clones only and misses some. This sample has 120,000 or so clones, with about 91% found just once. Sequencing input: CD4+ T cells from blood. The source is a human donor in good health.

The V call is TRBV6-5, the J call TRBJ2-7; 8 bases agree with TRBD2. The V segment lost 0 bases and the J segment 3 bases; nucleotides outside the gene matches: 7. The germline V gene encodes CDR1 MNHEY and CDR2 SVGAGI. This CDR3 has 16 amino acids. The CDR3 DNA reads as TGTGCCAGCAGTTACTCGATGGGACTAGACAGCTACGAGCAGTACTTC. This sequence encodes CASSYSMGLDSYEQYF.

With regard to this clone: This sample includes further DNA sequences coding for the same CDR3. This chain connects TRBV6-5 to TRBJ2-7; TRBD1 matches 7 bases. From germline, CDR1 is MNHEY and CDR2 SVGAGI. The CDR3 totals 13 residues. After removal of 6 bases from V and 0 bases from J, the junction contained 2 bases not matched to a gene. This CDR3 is CASRGTASYEQYF. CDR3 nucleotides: TGTGCCAGCAGGGGGACAGCCTCCTACGAGCAGTACTTC.

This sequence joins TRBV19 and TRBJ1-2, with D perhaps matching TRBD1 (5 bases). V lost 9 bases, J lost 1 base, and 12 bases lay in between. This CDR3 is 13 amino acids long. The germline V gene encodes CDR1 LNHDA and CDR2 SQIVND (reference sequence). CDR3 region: CASHPGVNYGYTF. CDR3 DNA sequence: TGTGCCAGCCACCCGGGGGTTAACTATGGCTACACCTTC.

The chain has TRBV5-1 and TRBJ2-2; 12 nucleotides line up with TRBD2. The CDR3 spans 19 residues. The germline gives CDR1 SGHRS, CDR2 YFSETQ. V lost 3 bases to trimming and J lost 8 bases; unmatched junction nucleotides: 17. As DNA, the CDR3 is TGCGCCAGCAGCTCCCCCCCGGGGACTAGCGGGTCCCCGGGGGGGGAGCTGTTTTTT. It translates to CASSSPPGTSGSPGGELFF. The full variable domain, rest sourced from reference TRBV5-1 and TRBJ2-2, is KAGVTQTPRYLIKTRGQQVTLSCSPISGHRSVSWYQQTPGQGLQFLFEYFSETQRNKGNFPGRFSGRQFSNSRSEMNVSTLELGDSALYLCASSSPPGTSGSPGGELFFGEGSRLTVL.

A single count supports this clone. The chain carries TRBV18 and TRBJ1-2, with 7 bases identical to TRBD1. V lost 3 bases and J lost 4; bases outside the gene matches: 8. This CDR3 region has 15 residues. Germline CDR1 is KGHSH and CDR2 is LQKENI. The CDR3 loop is CASSPGQQTSYGYTF. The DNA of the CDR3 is TGTGCCAGCTCACCGGGACAGCAGACGAGCTATGGCTACACCTTC.

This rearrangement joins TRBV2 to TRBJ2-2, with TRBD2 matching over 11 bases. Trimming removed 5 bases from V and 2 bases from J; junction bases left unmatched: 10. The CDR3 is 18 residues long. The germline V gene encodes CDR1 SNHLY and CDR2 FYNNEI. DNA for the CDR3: TGTGCCAGCAGTACCGGACTAGCGGGCGGGCGTAACACCGGGGAGCTGTTTTTT. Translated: CASSTGLAGGRNTGELFF.

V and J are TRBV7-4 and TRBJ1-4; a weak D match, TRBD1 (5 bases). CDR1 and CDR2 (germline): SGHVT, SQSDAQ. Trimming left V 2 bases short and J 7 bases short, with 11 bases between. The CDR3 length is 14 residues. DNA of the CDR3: TGTGCCAGCAGCTTAAGCCGGCAGGGTGAAAAACTGTTTTTT. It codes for CASSLSRQGEKLFF.

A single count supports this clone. CDR3 DNA: TGTGCCAGCTCACGTCAGGGGCGGAACACTGAAGCTTTCTTT. This sequence encodes CASSRQGRNTEAFF. V and J are TRBV18 and TRBJ1-1; a possible D gene is TRBD1 (6 bases). Trimming took 4 bases from V and 1 from J, leaving 10 bases between them. CDR1 and CDR2 (germline): KGHSH, LQKENI. CDR3 length: 14 amino acids.

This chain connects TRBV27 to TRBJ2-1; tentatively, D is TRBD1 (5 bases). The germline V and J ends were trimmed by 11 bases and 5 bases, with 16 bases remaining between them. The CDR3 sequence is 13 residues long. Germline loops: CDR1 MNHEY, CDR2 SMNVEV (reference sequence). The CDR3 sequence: CAVPGRVDNEQFF. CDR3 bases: TGTGCCGTCCCCGGCAGGGTCGACAATGAGCAGTTCTTC.

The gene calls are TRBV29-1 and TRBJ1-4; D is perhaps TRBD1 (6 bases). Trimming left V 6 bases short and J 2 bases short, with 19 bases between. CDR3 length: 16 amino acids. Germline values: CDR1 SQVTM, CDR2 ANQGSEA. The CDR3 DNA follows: TGCAGCGTAGGGTTCCATCGTGGGGGCACTAATGAAAAACTGTTTTTT. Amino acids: CSVGFHRGGTNEKLFF. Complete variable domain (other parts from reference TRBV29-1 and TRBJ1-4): SAVISQKPSRDICQRGTSLTIQCQVDSQVTMMFWYRQQPGQSLTLIATANQGSEATYESGFVIDKFPISRPNLTFSTLTVSNMSPEDSSIYLCSVGFHRGGTNEKLFFGSGTQLSVL.

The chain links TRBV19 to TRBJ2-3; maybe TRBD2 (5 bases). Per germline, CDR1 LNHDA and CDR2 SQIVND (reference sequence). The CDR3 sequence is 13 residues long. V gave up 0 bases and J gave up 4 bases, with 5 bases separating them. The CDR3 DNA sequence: TGTGCCAGTAGTATAGAGAGGGCAGATACGCAGTATTTT. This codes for CASSIERADTQYF.

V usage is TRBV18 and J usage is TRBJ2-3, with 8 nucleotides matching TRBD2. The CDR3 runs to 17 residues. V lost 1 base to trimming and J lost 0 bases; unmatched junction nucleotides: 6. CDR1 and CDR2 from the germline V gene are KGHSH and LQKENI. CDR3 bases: TGTGCCAGCTCACCACTGGGGTTAGCGGGGAGCACAGATACGCAGTATTTT. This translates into CASSPLGLAGSTDTQYF.

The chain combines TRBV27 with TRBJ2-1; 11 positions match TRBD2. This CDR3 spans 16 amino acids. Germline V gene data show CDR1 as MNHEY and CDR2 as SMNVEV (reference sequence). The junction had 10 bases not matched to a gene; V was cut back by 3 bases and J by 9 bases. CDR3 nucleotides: TGTGCCAGCAGTTTCCTAGCGGGGGGACCCCCGGGTGAGCAGTTCTTC. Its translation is CASSFLAGGPPGEQFF.